This record looks at one T cell receptor (beta chain) sequence and its context. These data originate in a study of chemoradiotherapy in HPV16-positive cancers. Sequencing used immunoSEQ multiplex PCR; TCRdb keeps in-frame clones, though not all of them. The table shows roughly 16,000 clones, with approximately 75% occurring only once. CDR3 length: 14 amino acids. The germline gives CDR1 LNHDA, CDR2 SQIVND (reference sequence). Trimming stripped 6 bases from V and 2 bases from J, with 13 bases between. Over chemoradiotherapy, repertoires were sampled more than once. This clonotype was sampled from a human donor with HPV-associated anogenital cancer. The sample was gathered from a patient who underwent chemoradiotherapy. The chain is built from TRBV19 and TRBJ2-5, with D uncertain. In nucleotides, the CDR3 is TGTGCCAGTAGCTCCTTGCAGGCACAAGAGACCCAGTACTTC. Translation gives CASSSLQAQETQYF.